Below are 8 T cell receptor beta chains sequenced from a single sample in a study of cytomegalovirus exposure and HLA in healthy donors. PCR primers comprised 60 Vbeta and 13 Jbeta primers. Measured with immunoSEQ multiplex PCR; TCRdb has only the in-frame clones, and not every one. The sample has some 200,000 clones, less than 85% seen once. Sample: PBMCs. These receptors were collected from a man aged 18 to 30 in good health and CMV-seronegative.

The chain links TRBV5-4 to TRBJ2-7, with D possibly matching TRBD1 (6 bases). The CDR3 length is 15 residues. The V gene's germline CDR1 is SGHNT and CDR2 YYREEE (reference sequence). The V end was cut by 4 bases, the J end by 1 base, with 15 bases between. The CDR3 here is CASSLIGGGSYEQYF. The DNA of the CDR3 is TGTGCCAGCAGCCTGATTGGGGGCGGTTCCTACGAGCAGTACTTC.

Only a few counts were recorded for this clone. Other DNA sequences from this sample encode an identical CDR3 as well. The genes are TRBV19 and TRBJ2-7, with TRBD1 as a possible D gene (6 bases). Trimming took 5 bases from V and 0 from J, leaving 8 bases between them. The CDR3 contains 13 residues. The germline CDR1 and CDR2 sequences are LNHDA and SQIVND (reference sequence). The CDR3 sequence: CASSRTASYEQYF. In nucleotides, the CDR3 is TGTGCCAGTAGTCGGACAGCCTCCTACGAGCAGTACTTC. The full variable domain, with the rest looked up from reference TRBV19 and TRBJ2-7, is DGGITQSPKYLFRKEGQNVTLSCEQNLNHDAMYWYRQDPGQGLRLIYYSQIVNDFQKGDIAEGYSVSREKKESFPLTVTSAQKNPTAFYLCASSRTASYEQYFGPGTRLTVT.

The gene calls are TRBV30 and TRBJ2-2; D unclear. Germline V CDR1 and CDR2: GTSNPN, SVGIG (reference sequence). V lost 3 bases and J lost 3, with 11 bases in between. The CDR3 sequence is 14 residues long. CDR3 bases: TGTGCCTGGAGATGGAAGAGCGACACCGGGGAGCTGTTTTTT. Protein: CAWRWKSDTGELFF.

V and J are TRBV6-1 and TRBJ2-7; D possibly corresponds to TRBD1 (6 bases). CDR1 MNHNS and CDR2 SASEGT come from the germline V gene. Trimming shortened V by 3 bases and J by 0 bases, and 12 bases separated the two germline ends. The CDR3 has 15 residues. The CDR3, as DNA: TGTGCCAGCAGTGACTGGACAGCCTCCTCCTACGAGCAGTACTTC. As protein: CASSDWTASSYEQYF.

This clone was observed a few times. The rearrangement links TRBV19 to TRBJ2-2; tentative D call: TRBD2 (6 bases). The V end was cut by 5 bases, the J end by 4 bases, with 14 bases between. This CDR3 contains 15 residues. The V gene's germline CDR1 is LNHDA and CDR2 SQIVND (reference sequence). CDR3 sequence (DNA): TGTGCCAGTAGTCCTCGGAGGGTTGGCACCGGGGAGCTGTTTTTT. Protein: CASSPRRVGTGELFF.

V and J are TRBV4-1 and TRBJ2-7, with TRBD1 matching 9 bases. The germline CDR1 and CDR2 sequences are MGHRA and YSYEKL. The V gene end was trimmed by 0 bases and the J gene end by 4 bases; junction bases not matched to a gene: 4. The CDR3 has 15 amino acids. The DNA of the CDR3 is TGCGCCAGCAGCCAAGAGACAGGGGGTTGGTACGAGCAGTACTTC. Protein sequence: CASSQETGGWYEQYF.

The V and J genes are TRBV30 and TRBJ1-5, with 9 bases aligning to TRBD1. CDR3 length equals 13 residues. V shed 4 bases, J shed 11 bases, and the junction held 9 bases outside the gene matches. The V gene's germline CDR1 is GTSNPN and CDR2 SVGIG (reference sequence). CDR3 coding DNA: TGTGCCTGGAACAGGGGGCCCGGGGGTGCCCAGCATTTT. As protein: CAWNRGPGGAQHF.

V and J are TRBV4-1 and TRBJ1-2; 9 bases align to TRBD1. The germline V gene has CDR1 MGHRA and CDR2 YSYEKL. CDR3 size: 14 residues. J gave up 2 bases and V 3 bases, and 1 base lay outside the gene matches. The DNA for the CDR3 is TGCGCCAGCAGCCATGGGACAGGGAACTATGGCTACACCTTC. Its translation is CASSHGTGNYGYTF.